This TCR beta chain was identified in a study of OX40 agonist ivuxolimab in advanced cancers. The overall study: Dose-escalation patients' cancers were hepatocellular carcinoma, melanoma, renal cell or head and neck cancer. A partial response was reached by three patients: one with hepatocellular carcinoma and two with cutaneous melanoma. General study points: Among T cells, CD8+ cells averaged more expanded clones than CD4+ cells.

A single count supports this clone. The antigen remains unidentified. Trimming removed 9 bases at V and 0 bases at J, with 6 bases between. The CDR3 has 13 residues. Germline-derived CDR1 and CDR2 are SNHLY and FYNNEI. The repertoire was sequenced with immunoSEQ multiplex PCR; TCRdb's copy has only in-frame clones and lacks some. The sample yields fewer than 20,000 clones, around three quarters seen once. The TCR comes from an adult with an advanced solid tumor such as melanoma, head and neck, liver or kidney cancer. Sequenced here: CD4+ or CD8+ T cells sorted from blood, sampled in a trial of the OX40 agonist ivuxolimab. This sequence joins TRBV2 and TRBJ2-6; D is uncertain. The CDR3 sequence is CARENSGANVLTF. As DNA, the CDR3 is TGTGCCAGAGAAAACTCTGGGGCCAACGTCCTGACTTTC. Supplemented by reference TRBV2 and TRBJ2-6, the full variable domain reads EPEVTQTPSHQVTQMGQEVILRCVPISNHLYFYWYRQILGQKVEFLVSFYNNEISEKSEIFDDQFSVERPDGSNFTLKIRSTKLEDSAMYFCARENSGANVLTFGAGSRLTVL.